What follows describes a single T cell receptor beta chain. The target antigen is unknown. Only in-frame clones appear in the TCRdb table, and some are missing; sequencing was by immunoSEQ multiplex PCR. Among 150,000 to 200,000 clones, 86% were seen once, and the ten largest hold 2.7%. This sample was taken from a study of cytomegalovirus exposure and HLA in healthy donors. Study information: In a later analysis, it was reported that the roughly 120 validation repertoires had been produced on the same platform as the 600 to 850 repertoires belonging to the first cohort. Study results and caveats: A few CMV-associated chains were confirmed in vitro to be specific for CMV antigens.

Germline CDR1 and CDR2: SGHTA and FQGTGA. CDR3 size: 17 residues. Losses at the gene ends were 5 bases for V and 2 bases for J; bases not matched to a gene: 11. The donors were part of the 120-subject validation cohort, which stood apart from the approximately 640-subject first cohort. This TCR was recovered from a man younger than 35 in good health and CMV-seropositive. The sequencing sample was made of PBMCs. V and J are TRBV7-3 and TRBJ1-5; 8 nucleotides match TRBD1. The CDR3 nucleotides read TGTGCCAGCAGCGACAGTCGGTTGACAGGGGGCAATCAGCCCCAGCATTTT. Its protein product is CASSDSRLTGGNQPQHF.